Listed below are T cell receptor beta chains from one sample, sequenced in a study of cytomegalovirus exposure and HLA in healthy donors. The table came from immunoSEQ multiplex PCR; TCRdb's copy has only in-frame clones and leaves some out. There are about 190,000 clones in the sample; about 82% occur only once, and more than 1.1% lies in the top ten. Sample: PBMCs. These receptors all come from a woman between 18 and 29 years old in good health and CMV-seronegative. The CDR3 runs from the conserved cysteine through the conserved F or W. The D gene is left open where the match is weak. Not all rows give a size; the values are once, few, many and, for expanded clones, a class.

>TRBV5-1|TRBD1|NA|TRBJ1-4
TGCGCCAGCAGCTCTTCGACAGGGGTACGGGAAAAACTGTTTTTT
CASSSSTGVREKLFF
>TRBV27|NA|few|TRBJ1-6
TGTGCCAGCAGTTCGCGAGGGGGGGTAAGCTCCTATAATTCACCCCTCCACTTT
CASSSRGGVSSYNSPLHF
>TRBV9|TRBD1|NA|TRBJ2-3
TGTGCCAGCAGCGTAGAAGGGACAGGGAGCACAGATACGCAGTATTTT
CASSVEGTGSTDTQYF
>TRBV5-5|NA|NA|TRBJ1-5
TGTGCCAGCAGCTTGGCGGACAGAAGCAATCAGCCCCAGCATTTT
CASSLADRSNQPQHF
>TRBV9|NA|few|TRBJ2-7
TGTGCCAGCAGCGTAGGCCGTAGCTCCTACGAGCAGTACTTC
CASSVGRSSYEQYF
>TRBV19|NA|NA|TRBJ1-6
TGTGCCAGTAGTCCTCGGACAGCCTGGCTGGGAAATTCACCCCTCCACTTT
CASSPRTAWLGNSPLHF
>TRBV5-6|NA|NA|TRBJ2-5
TGTGCCAGCAGGCTTGCGCCCAGGACAAAAGAGACCCAGTACTTC
CASRLAPRTKETQYF
>TRBV9|NA|NA|TRBJ1-2
TGTGCCAGCAGCGTAGGACCCCAGGGGCGCAGGACTAACTATGGCTACACCTTC
CASSVGPQGRRTNYGYTF
>TRBV7-9|NA|NA|TRBJ1-2
TGTGCCAGCAGCCGGACTAGGGAAGGTGGCTACACCTTC
CASSRTREGGYTF
>TRBV5-4|NA|NA|TRBJ1-2
TGTGCCAGCAGCTTGGCGTCAATAAGGACAGTCGTCAGCTACACCTTC
CASSLASIRTVVSYTF
>TRBV19|TRBD1|NA|TRBJ2-2
TGTGCCAGTAGTATCCTGCAACCAGGGGGAAGTACAGACACCGGGGAGCTGTTTTTT
CASSILQPGGSTDTGELFF
>TRBV2|NA|once|TRBJ1-2
TGTGCCAGCAGACTTCCCCCAGGCTATGGCTACACCTTC
CASRLPPGYGYTF
>TRBV9|NA|NA|TRBJ1-2
TGTGCCAGCAGCGTTGACTCCGATGCTCGGGGCTACACCTTC
CASSVDSDARGYTF
>TRBV2|NA|NA|TRBJ1-5
TGTGCCAGCAAGAGGGTAGGACAGCCGAATCAGCCCCAGCATTTT
CASKRVGQPNQPQHF
>TRBV30|TRBD1|NA|TRBJ1-1
TGTGCCTGGAGTGTACGAATCACAGGGGGCGCGGACACTGAAGCTTTCTTT
CAWSVRITGGADTEAFF
>TRBV5-1|NA|NA|TRBJ2-7
TGCGCCAGCAGCTTGGGATCCAGTTCCTACGAGCAGTACTTC
CASSLGSSSYEQYF
>TRBV5-1|TRBD2|NA|TRBJ2-2
TGCGCCAGCAGCTTAGCGGGAGGCACCGGGGAGCTGTTTTTT
CASSLAGGTGELFF
>TRBV18|TRBD1|NA|TRBJ1-2
TGTGCCAGCTCACCACGCGGGACAGGGGAGAGCTATGGCTACACCTTC
CASSPRGTGESYGYTF
>TRBV6-6|NA|NA|TRBJ2-5
TGTGCCAGCAGTTACTCGGGGCGGGGAGAAGAGACCCAGTACTTC
CASSYSGRGEETQYF
>TRBV7-6|TRBD2|NA|TRBJ2-5
TGTGCCAGCAGTTTAGCGGGACTAGCGGGGGGACAGACCCAGTACTTC
CASSLAGLAGGQTQYF
>TRBV27|NA|NA|TRBJ1-2
TGTGCCAGCAGTTTATTTTTTTTGAGCGGCTACACCTTC
CASSLFFLSGYTF
>TRBV5-6|NA|NA|TRBJ1-1
TGTGCCAGCAGCAGAAGAACAGGGATCAGCACTGAAGCTTTCTTT
CASSRRTGISTEAFF
>TRBV27|NA|NA|TRBJ1-1
TGTGCCAGCAGTTTATCTGCAGGGTCGGGCACTGAAGCTTTCTTT
CASSLSAGSGTEAFF
>TRBV11-3|NA|few|TRBJ2-1
TGTGCCAGCAGCTCTTTCGACAGACCATACAATGAGCAGTTCTTC
CASSSFDRPYNEQFF
>TRBV7-2|TRBD1|NA|TRBJ1-5
TGTGCCAGCAGCTACCGGTCAGGGGGCGGGAGCAATCAGCCCCAGCATTTT
CASSYRSGGGSNQPQHF
>TRBV9|NA|NA|TRBJ1-6
TGTGCCAGCAGCGTCCACCTCCGGAATTCACCCCTCCACTTT
CASSVHLRNSPLHF
>TRBV19|NA|NA|TRBJ2-7
TGTGCCAGTAGTACCTCCCCCTTAAGGGGGGGCGGGTACGAGCAGTACTTC
CASSTSPLRGGGYEQYF